The clone carrying this T cell receptor (beta chain) was seen a handful of times. Its cognate antigen is unknown. Time point specified: patch test 1, 2 weeks after DPC sensitization. Treatment described: therapeutic diphenylcyclopropenone sensitization with weekly scalp DPC. This entry is derived from a study of human T cells and chemical hapten exposure. The study's findings and limits: Significantly greater numbers of large CDR3 similarity clusters came from expanded TCRs than from controls.

The CDR3 consists of 15 residues. Per germline, CDR1 SGHAT and CDR2 FQNNGV. The V and J ends lost 5 bases and 5 bases respectively, with 19 bases between them. TCRdb ran MiXCR on the RACE reads and lists one entry per CDR3 protein. The sample includes approximately 79,000 distinct CDR3 sequences, around a tenth of them seen just once. The chain joins TRBV11-2 to TRBJ2-7; D is perhaps TRBD1 or TRBD2 (6 bases each). The origin of this receptor is a woman in her fifties or sixties with alopecia areata. Some clones in this sample may be carry-over from other donors' samples. The source material was whole blood, sampled in connection with sensitization to the hapten diphenylcyclopropenone (DPC). Here the CDR3 DNA reads TGTGCCAGCAGCCCGGATCCCGGGGGCTATGACGAGCAGTACTTC. This gives the protein CASSPDPGGYDEQYF.